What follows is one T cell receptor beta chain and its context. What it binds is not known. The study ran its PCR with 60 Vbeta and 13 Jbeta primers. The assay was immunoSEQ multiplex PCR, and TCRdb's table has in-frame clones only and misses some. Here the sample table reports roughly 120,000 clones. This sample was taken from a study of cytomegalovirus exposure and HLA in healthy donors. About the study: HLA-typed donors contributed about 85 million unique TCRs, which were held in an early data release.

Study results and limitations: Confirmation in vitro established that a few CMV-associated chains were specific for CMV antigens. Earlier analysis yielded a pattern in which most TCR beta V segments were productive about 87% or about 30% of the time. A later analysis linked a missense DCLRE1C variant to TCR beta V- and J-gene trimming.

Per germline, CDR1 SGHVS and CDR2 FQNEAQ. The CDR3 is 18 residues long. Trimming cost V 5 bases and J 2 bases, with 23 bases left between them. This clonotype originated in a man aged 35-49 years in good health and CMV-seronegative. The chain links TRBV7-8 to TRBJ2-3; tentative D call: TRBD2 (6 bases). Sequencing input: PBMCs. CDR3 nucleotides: TGTGCCAGCAGCCCACACTTCCGGGACTCACCTTTCACAGATACGCAGTATTTT. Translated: CASSPHFRDSPFTDTQYF.